This TCR beta chain appears in the sequencing data of a study of OX40 agonist ivuxolimab in advanced cancers. Study details: An anti-OX40 (CD134) antibody with agonistic activity, ivuxolimab, was administered to patients.

General observations from the study: People who partly responded at 0.1-3.0 mg/kg had some of the least clonal expansion seen.

The CDR3 runs 14 residues. The germline V gene has CDR1 SGHTA and CDR2 FQGTGA. The ends lost 5 bases at V and 5 bases at J; junction bases unmatched: 3. Regarding this clone: The antigen is undetermined.

Here immunoSEQ multiplex PCR was the method, and the copy in TCRdb shows in-frame clones only, minus some. This table has roughly 120,000 clones, 85% to 95% appearing once. The sequenced sample was CD4+ or CD8+ T cells sorted from blood, obtained in a trial of the OX40 agonist ivuxolimab. This sequence originates from an adult with an advanced solid tumor such as melanoma, head and neck, liver or kidney cancer. The chain links TRBV7-3 to TRBJ1-1; 12 bases match TRBD1. CDR3 bases: TGTGCCAGCAGCAAGGGACAGGGGGCGACTGAAGCTTTCTTT. Protein product: CASSKGQGATEAFF.